This TCR beta chain appears in the sequencing data of a study of cytomegalovirus exposure and HLA in healthy donors. Study-wide results and limits: High sensitivity and specificity were reportedly achieved when the classifier diagnosed cytomegalovirus status. Rare TCR sequences predominated, though certain public TCRs were found in many donors.

Trimming removed 2 bases from V and 2 bases from J, with 9 bases in between. This CDR3 is built from 14 residues. CDR1 is MNHEY and CDR2 is SMNVEV in the germline V gene (reference sequence). As concerns this clone: Antigen unknown.

The repertoire was sequenced with immunoSEQ multiplex PCR; TCRdb's copy has only in-frame clones and lacks some. Among some 130,000 clones listed, approximately 84% were seen once. Separate from the approximately 670-subject first cohort, the roughly 110-subject validation cohort was the one that the donors belonged to. Material for sequencing was PBMCs. The origin of this receptor is a man younger than 40 in good health and CMV-seropositive. The V gene is TRBV27, the J gene TRBJ1-1; D may be TRBD1 (5 bases). The CDR3 DNA reads TGTGCCAGCAGTTTAGCAGGGTCAAACACTGAAGCTTTCTTT. It specifies CASSLAGSNTEAFF.